The TCR beta chain under discussion was sequenced for a study of T cell changes during pregnancy in multiple sclerosis. Assay used: immunoSEQ multiplex PCR; TCRdb lists only in-frame clones, some missing. Among 38,000 or so clones listed, approximately 93% were seen once. The source of this sequence is a female donor with multiple sclerosis, enrolled in a pregnancy study. The starting material was CD4+ T cells from peripheral blood mononuclear cells, obtained in the first trimester of pregnancy.

CDR3: CASSPPGIANTGELFF. DNA for the CDR3: TGTGCCAGCAGCCCCCCGGGGATCGCGAACACCGGGGAGCTGTTTTTT. J is TRBJ2-2 and V is TRBV28; D is perhaps TRBD2 (5 bases). CDR3 length: 16 residues. Trimming cost V 6 bases and J 0 bases, with 14 bases left between them. The germline gives CDR1 MDHEN, CDR2 SYDVKM.